A selection of T cell receptor beta chains follows, all from one sample in a study of T cell changes during pregnancy in multiple sclerosis. Sequencing was performed with immunoSEQ multiplex PCR; in TCRdb, only in-frame clones are kept and a portion is missing. This sample has 66,000 or so clones, with approximately 90% found just once. This material consisted of peripheral blood, taken in the first trimester of pregnancy. Every receptor here comes from a female donor in good health, enrolled as a control in a pregnancy study. The CDR3 runs from the conserved cysteine through the conserved F or W. The D gene is left open where the match is weak. The listing skips clone size in some rows; elsewhere it reads once, few, many or a size class.

V	D	size	J	DNA	CDR3
TRBV7-3	.	.	TRBJ2-3	TGTGCCAGCAGCCCAACTGGCCCCAACAGGGGCACAGATACGCAGTATTTT	CASSPTGPNRGTDTQYF
TRBV2	.	.	TRBJ1-3	TGTGCCAGCAGTGAATCCCGGGGCTCTGGAAACACCATATATTTT	CASSESRGSGNTIYF
TRBV14	TRBD1	few	TRBJ1-1	TGTGCCACCGGGAACAGGGGAGAGGTGAACACTGAAGCTTTCTTT	CATGNRGEVNTEAFF
TRBV6-1	.	once	TRBJ2-7	TGTGCCAGCGGAGGGCAGCTAAGCTCCTACGAGCAGTACTTC	CASGGQLSSYEQYF
TRBV30	TRBD2	once	TRBJ2-3	TGTGCCTGGGGCCGACTAGCGGGGTTAACAGATACGCAGTATTTT	CAWGRLAGLTDTQYF
TRBV30	.	few	TRBJ1-1	TGTGCCTGGTTACCCCTAGGGGGGAACACTGAAGCTTTCTTT	CAWLPLGGNTEAFF
TRBV6-6	.	.	TRBJ1-4	TGTGCCAGCAGTTCCTCCGGCTTGAGGGAAAAACTGTTTTTT	CASSSSGLREKLFF
TRBV5-4	.	.	TRBJ1-3	TGTGCCAGCAGCCCGCAATTTAACCCTCAAGCCGGAAACACCATATATTTT	CASSPQFNPQAGNTIYF
TRBV7-3	TRBD1	once	TRBJ1-2	TGTGCCAGCAGCCTAATGGGGCAGGGGGCGAGTTATGGCTACACCTTC	CASSLMGQGASYGYTF
TRBV5-1	TRBD1	.	TRBJ1-1	TGCGCCAGCAGCTTGACAGGGGTGAACACTGAAGCTTTCTTT	CASSLTGVNTEAFF
TRBV11-2	.	.	TRBJ1-2	TGTGCCAGCAGCAGATCGGACAGACCTAACTATGGCTACACCTTC	CASSRSDRPNYGYTF
TRBV18	TRBD1	.	TRBJ2-1	TGTGCCAGCTCACCACCAGACAGGGTGAATGAGCAGTTCTTC	CASSPPDRVNEQFF
TRBV30	.	.	TRBJ1-1	TGTGCCTGGAATATGGGGACTACCGTCGGAGCTTTCTTT	CAWNMGTTVGAFF
TRBV19	.	.	TRBJ1-1	TGTGCCATTAAACCGGGACACAACACTGAAGCTTTCTTT	CAIKPGHNTEAFF
TRBV30	.	.	TRBJ2-7	TGTGCCTGGATGCGTCAGGGCTACGAGCAGTACTTC	CAWMRQGYEQYF
TRBV29-1	TRBD2	.	TRBJ2-1	TGCAGCGTTGAAGATATTTTGACTAGCGGGGGGGCGCTTAGAAATGAGCAGTTCTTC	CSVEDILTSGGALRNEQFF
TRBV6-1	TRBD1	.	TRBJ2-4	TGTGCCAGCAGTGAAGCTCAGGGGGCGGAAAACATTCAGTACTTC	CASSEAQGAENIQYF
TRBV5-4	.	.	TRBJ2-1	TGTGCCAGCAGCTTGGGAGAGTACAATGAGCAGTTCTTC	CASSLGEYNEQFF
TRBV4-3	.	.	TRBJ2-7	TGCGCCAGCAGCCAAGTTCTGGGGAGTTTCTACGAGCAGTACTTC	CASSQVLGSFYEQYF
TRBV4-2	TRBD1	.	TRBJ2-7	TGTGCCAGCAGCCAAGTTAGGGGGCGGAACCACGAGCAGTACTTC	CASSQVRGRNHEQYF
TRBV30	.	.	TRBJ1-3	TGTGCCTGGAGTGGCGGACAAATCTCTGGAAACACCATATATTTT	CAWSGGQISGNTIYF
TRBV4-1	.	.	TRBJ1-2	TGCGCCAGCAGCCAAGGTCTCTCCGGCTACACCTTC	CASSQGLSGYTF
TRBV5-1	.	.	TRBJ2-2	TGCGCCAGCAGCTTAACTGGTTACACCGGGGAGCTGTTTTTT	CASSLTGYTGELFF
TRBV27	TRBD2	.	TRBJ2-3	TGTGCCAGCAGCCAAGGCGGGGAGGGAACGCAGTATTTT	CASSQGGEGTQYF
TRBV11-2	.	once	TRBJ1-1	TGTGCCAGCAGCCCAGAGGGGGACACTGAAGCTTTCTTT	CASSPEGDTEAFF
TRBV19	TRBD1	.	TRBJ1-4	TGTGCCAGTAGGATGACAGGGTACGATGAAAAACTGTTTTTT	CASRMTGYDEKLFF
TRBV11-2	TRBD1	.	TRBJ1-5	TGTGCCAGCAGCTCGGGGACAGGCAATCAGCCCCAGCATTTT	CASSSGTGNQPQHF
TRBV5-6	.	.	TRBJ1-1	TGTGCCAGCAGCCCCGGGACTCCCGAAGCTTTCTTT	CASSPGTPEAFF
TRBV29-1	.	.	TRBJ1-2	TGCAGCGTTGAAGGGGGGGAGCGCGACACCTTC	CSVEGGERDTF
TRBV14	.	.	TRBJ1-6	TGTGCCAGCAGCCAAGCTGGGCTTGGATCACCCCTCCACTTT	CASSQAGLGSPLHF
TRBV2	.	few	TRBJ1-4	TGTGCCAGCAAAGTGGAGGGCGCAACTAATGAAAAACTGTTTTTT	CASKVEGATNEKLFF
TRBV4-3	.	.	TRBJ2-1	TGCGCCAGCAGCCAAGATCCCACCGTGGGGGGAACCTACAATGAGCAGTTCTTC	CASSQDPTVGGTYNEQFF
TRBV7-9	TRBD2	.	TRBJ2-2	TGTGCCAGCAGCTTATTATATTTTAGCGGGGCGAACACCGGGGAGCTGTTTTTT	CASSLLYFSGANTGELFF
TRBV4-1	TRBD1	.	TRBJ1-2	TGCGCCAGCAGCGAAAACCCCGGGACAGGGGGCGGCTATGGCTACACCTTC	CASSENPGTGGGYGYTF
TRBV5-4	TRBD2	.	TRBJ2-7	TGTGCCAGCAGCCCCGGAGCGGGAGTTCTCTACGAGCAGTACTTC	CASSPGAGVLYEQYF
TRBV6-1	.	once	TRBJ2-7	TGTGCCAGCAGTGAAGGGGCCATCGAAGCCTACGAGCAGTACTTC	CASSEGAIEAYEQYF
TRBV6-6	.	once	TRBJ2-1	TGTGCCAGCAGTTACGTCGGGGGGCGTTACAATGAGCAGTTCTTC	CASSYVGGRYNEQFF
TRBV6-6	.	.	TRBJ2-1	TGTGCCAGCAGTTACCGGGACAAGTACAATGAGCAGTTCTTC	CASSYRDKYNEQFF
TRBV19	.	.	TRBJ2-5	TGTGCCAGTAGTATCGGCAGGGCCTGGGAGACCCAGTACTTC	CASSIGRAWETQYF
TRBV19	.	.	TRBJ1-1	TGTGCCAGTAGTATAGGGGGCACAGGGCGCACTGAAGCTTTCTTT	CASSIGGTGRTEAFF
TRBV5-4	.	.	TRBJ1-6	TGTGCCAGCACCCCGGGCCGACGGGAGGAATCACCCCTCCACTTT	CASTPGRREESPLHF
TRBV6-5	TRBD1	.	TRBJ1-4	TGTGCCAGCAGATCCGACAGGGTGGCTGAAAAACTGTTTTTT	CASRSDRVAEKLFF
TRBV11-3	.	once	TRBJ2-2	TGTGCCAGCAGCGATTCAAACAGGGCAGGCACCGGGGAGCTGTTTTTT	CASSDSNRAGTGELFF
TRBV10-3	.	once	TRBJ2-7	TGTGCCATCAGAGACGAGACTTTCTCCTACGAGCAGTACTTC	CAIRDETFSYEQYF